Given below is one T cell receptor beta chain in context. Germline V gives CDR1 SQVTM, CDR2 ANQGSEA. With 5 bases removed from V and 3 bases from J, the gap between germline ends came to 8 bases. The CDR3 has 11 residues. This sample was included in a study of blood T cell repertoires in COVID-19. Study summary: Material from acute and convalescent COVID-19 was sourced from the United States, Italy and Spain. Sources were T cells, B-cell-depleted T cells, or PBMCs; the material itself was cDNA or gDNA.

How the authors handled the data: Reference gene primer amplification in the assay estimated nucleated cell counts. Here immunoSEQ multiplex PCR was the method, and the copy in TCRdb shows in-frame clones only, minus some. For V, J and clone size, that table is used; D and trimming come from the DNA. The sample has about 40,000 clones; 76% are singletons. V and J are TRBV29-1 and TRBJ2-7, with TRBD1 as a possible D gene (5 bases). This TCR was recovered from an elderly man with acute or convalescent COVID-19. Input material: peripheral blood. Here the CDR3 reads CSVRTIYEQYF. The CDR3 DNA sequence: TGCAGCGTTCGGACAATCTACGAGCAGTACTTC.